This TCR beta chain was found in a study of molecular identifiers for immune sequencing clone quantification. TCRdb independently ran MiXCR on the PCR reads; one entry per CDR3 protein. Of about 640,000 distinct CDR3 sequences listed, about 20% were seen once; the top ten hold 0.85% to 0.9%. This clonotype was picked up many times. The source of this sequence is a human donor in good health. Some libraries in this study had Jurkat cell RNA spiked in. Sequenced input: naive CD8+ T cells from blood, with Jurkat cell RNA spiked in. Subset: FACS-sorted CD8+CD4-CCR7+CD45RA+ naive T cells.

CDR3 sequence: CASSPSYRGTEAFF. The CDR3 coding sequence is TGTGCCAGCAGCCCATCCTACAGGGGGACTGAAGCTTTCTTT. The chain combines TRBV13 with TRBJ1-1, with TRBD1 identical over 8 bases. CDR3 length equals 14 residues. V shed 5 bases and J 5 bases; nucleotides not matched to a gene: 7. Germline assignment: CDR1 PRHDT and CDR2 FYEKMQ (reference sequence).